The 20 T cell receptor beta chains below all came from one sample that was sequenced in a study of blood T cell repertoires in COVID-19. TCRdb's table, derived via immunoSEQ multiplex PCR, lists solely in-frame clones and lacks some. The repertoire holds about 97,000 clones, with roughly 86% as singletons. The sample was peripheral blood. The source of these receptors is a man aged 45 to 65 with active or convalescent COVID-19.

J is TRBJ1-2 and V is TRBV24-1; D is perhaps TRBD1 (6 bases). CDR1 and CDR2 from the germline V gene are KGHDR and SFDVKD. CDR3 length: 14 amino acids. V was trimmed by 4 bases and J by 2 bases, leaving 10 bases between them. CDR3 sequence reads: CATSEADSNYGYTF. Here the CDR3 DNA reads TGTGCCACCAGTGAAGCGGACAGCAACTATGGCTACACCTTC.

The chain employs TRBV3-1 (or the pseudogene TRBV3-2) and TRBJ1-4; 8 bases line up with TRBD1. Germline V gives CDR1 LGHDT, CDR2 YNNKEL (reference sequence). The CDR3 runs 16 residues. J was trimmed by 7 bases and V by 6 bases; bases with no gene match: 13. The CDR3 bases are TGTGCCAGCAGTCGCTATTCAGGGGGCGCGAGTGAAAAACTGTTTTTT. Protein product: CASSRYSGGASEKLFF.

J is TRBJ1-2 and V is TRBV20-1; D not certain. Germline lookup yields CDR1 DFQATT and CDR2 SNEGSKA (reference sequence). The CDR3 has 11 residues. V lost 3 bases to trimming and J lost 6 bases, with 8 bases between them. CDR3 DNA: TGCAGTGCTAGGGAGGGTGATGGCTACACCTTC. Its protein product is CSAREGDGYTF.

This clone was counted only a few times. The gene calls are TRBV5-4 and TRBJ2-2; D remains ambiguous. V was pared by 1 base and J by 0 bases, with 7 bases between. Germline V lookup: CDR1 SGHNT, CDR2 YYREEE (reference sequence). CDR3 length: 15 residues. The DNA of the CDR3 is TGTGCCAGCAGCTTGAGGCAGGCGAACACCGGGGAGCTGTTTTTT. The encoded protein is CASSLRQANTGELFF. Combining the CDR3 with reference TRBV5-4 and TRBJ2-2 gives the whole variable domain ETGVTQSPTHLIKTRGQQVTLRCSSQSGHNTVSWYQQALGQGPQFIFQYYREEENGRGNFPPRFSGLQFPNYSSELNVNALELDDSALYLCASSLRQANTGELFFGEGSRLTVL.

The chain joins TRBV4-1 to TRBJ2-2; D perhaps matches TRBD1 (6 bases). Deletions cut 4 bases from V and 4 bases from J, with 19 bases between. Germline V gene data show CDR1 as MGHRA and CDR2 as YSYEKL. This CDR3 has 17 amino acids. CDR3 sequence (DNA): TGCGCCAGCAGCCCTCTACACCGGGACACGGCCACCGGGGAGCTGTTTTTT. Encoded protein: CASSPLHRDTATGELFF.

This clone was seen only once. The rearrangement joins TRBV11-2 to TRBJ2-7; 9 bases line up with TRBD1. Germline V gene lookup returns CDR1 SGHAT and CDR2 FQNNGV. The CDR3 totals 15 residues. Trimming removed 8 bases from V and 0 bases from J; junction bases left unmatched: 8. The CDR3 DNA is TGTGCCAGCGGCAGGGGGACAGGGAACTCCTACGAGCAGTACTTC. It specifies CASGRGTGNSYEQYF.

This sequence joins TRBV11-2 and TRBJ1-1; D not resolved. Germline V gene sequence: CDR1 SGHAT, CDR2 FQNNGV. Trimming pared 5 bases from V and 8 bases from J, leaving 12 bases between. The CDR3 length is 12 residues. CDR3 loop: CASSPVGIEAFF. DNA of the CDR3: TGTGCCAGCAGCCCTGTTGGCATAGAAGCTTTCTTT. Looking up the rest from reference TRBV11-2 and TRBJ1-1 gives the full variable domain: EAGVAQSPRYKIIEKRQSVAFWCNPISGHATLYWYQQILGQGPKLLIQFQNNGVVDDSQLPKDRFSAERLKGVDSTLKIQPAKLEDSAVYLCASSPVGIEAFFGQGTRLTVV.

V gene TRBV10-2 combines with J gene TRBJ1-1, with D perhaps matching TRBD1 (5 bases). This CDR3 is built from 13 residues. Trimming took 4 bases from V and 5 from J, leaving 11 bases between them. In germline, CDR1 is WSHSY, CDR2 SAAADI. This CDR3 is CASSAYRGTEAFF. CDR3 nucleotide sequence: TGCGCCAGCAGTGCGTATAGGGGAACTGAAGCTTTCTTT.

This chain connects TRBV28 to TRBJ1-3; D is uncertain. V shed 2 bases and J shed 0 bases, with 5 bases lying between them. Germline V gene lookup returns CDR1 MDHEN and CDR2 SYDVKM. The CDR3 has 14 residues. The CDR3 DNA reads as TGTGCCAGCAGTTTAATTAGCTCTGGAAACACCATATATTTT. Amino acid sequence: CASSLISSGNTIYF.

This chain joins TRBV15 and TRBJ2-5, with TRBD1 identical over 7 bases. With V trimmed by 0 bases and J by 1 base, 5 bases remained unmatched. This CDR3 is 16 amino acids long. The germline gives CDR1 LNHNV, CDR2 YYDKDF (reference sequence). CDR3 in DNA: TGTGCCACCAGCAGAGAGTTTACAGGGGTCCAAGAGACCCAGTACTTC. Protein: CATSREFTGVQETQYF. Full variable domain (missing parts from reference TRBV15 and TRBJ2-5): DAMVIQNPRYQVTQFGKPVTLSCSQTLNHNVMYWYQQKSSQAPKLLFHYYDKDFNNEADTPDNFQSRRPNTSFCFLDIRSPGLGDTAMYLCATSREFTGVQETQYFGPGTRLLVL.

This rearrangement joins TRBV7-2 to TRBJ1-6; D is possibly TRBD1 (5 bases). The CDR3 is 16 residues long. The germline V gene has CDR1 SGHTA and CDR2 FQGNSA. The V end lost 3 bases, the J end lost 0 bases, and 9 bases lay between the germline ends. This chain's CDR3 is CASSFPGHSYNSPLHF. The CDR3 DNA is TGTGCCAGCAGCTTCCCAGGGCACTCCTATAATTCACCCCTCCACTTT.

In DNA form, the CDR3 reads TGCGCCAGCAGCCAAGGGGACACTCATAGCAATCAGCCCCAGCATTTT. This sequence encodes CASSQGDTHSNQPQHF. The chain has TRBV4-1 and TRBJ1-5, with D perhaps TRBD1 (6 bases). The CDR3 spans 16 residues. The V gene's germline CDR1 is MGHRA and CDR2 YSYEKL. The V gene lost 1 base and the J gene lost 0 bases, with 10 bases spanning the gap.

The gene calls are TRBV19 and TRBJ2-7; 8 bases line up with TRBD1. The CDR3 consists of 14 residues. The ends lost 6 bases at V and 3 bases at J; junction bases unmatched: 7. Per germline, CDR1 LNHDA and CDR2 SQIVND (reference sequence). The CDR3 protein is CASSPGQASYEQYF. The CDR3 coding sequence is TGTGCCAGTAGCCCGGGACAGGCCAGCTACGAGCAGTACTTC.

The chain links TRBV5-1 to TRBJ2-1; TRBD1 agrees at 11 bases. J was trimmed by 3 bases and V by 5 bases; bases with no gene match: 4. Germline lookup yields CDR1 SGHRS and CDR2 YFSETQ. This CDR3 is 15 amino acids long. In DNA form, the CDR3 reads TGCGCCAGCAGAGAAGGGACAGGGGGCTACAATGAGCAGTTCTTC. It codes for CASREGTGGYNEQFF.

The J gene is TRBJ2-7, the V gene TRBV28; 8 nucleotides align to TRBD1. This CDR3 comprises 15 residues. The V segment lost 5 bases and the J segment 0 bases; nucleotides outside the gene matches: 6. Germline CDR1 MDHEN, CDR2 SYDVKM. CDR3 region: CASSPGQAFSYEQYF. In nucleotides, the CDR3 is TGTGCCAGCAGTCCGGGACAGGCTTTCTCCTACGAGCAGTACTTC.

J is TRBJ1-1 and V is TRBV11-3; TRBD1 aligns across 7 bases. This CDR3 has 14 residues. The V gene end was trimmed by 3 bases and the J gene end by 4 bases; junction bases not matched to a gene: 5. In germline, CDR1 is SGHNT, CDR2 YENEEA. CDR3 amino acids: CASSFDRAGTEAFF. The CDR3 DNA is TGTGCCAGCAGCTTTGACAGGGCAGGCACTGAAGCTTTCTTT.

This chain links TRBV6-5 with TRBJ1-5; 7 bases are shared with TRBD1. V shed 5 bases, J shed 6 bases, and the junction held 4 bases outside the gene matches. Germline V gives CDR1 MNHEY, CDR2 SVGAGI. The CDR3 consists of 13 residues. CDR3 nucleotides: TGTGCCAGCAGTCCGACAGGGAGTCAGCCCCAGCATTTT. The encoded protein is CASSPTGSQPQHF.

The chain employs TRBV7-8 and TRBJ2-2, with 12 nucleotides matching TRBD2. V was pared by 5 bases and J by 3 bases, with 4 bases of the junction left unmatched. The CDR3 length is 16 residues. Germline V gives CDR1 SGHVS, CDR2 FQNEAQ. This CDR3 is CASSMRTSGDTGELFF. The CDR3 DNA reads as TGTGCCAGCAGCATGAGGACTAGCGGGGACACCGGGGAGCTGTTTTTT.

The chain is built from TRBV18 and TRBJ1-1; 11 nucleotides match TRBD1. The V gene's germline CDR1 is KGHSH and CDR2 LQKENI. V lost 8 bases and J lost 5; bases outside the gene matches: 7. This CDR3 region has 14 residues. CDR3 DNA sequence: TGTGCCAGCAGAGGACAGGGGGCAGGTACTGAAGCTTTCTTT. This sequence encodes CASRGQGAGTEAFF.

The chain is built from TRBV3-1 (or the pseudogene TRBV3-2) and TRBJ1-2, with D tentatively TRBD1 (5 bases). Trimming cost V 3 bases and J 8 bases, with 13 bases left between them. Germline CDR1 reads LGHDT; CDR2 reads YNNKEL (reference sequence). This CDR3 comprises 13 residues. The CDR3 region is CASSQGPEGGYTF. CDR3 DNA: TGTGCCAGCAGCCAGGGACCGGAGGGAGGCTACACCTTC.